Following are 26 T cell receptor beta chains from one sample sequenced in a study of HIV-infected patients and healthy controls. Follow-up blood was drawn about 14 weeks, roughly three months, after antiretroviral therapy began. No cell fractionation was done, so the repertoire covers all unsorted peripheral blood T cells. Alpha and beta constant-region primers primed reverse transcription of around 500 ng RNA. Separate chain-specific third strand synthesis with multiplexing indices produced the alpha and beta libraries. MiXCR, applied by TCRdb to the 5' RACE reads, yields one record per CDR3 protein. The sample has about 10,000 distinct CDR3 sequences; 6% are singletons. Specimen: blood, collected during antiretroviral therapy. The receptors shown here come from an adult with HIV infection. The donor label of this sample is uncertain.

The gene calls are TRBV19 and TRBJ2-5, with D perhaps matching TRBD2 (6 bases). There are 14 residues in the CDR3. The V gene lost 5 bases and the J gene lost 7 bases, with 17 bases spanning the gap. Germline CDR1 reads LNHDA; CDR2 reads SQIVND (reference sequence). This chain's CDR3 is CASSWSERRGTQYF. The CDR3 region has the DNA TGTGCCAGTAGTTGGTCCGAGAGGCGGGGGACCCAGTACTTC.

By share, this clonotype ranks as medium-sized. The CDR3 reads CASSAGVGPPLTNEQFF. CDR3 coding DNA: TGCGCCAGCAGCGCGGGGGTAGGCCCTCCCCTCACCAATGAGCAGTTCTTC. The chain couples TRBV5-1 to TRBJ2-1; TRBD2 matches 7 bases. The CDR3 length is 17 residues. Germline V CDR1 and CDR2: SGHRS, YFSETQ. J lost 6 bases, V lost 4 bases, and 16 bases had no gene match.

This clonotype appeared many times. The chain employs TRBV6-2 or TRBV6-3 and TRBJ2-7; D perhaps matches TRBD1 (6 bases). The CDR3 is 16 residues long. Germline assignment: CDR1 MNHEY and CDR2 SVGEGT. Trimming took 0 bases from V and 0 from J, leaving 12 bases between them. The DNA of the CDR3 is TGTGCCAGCAGTTACTCGAATGACAGGAGCTCCTACGAGCAGTACTTC. It is translated as CASSYSNDRSSYEQYF.

The chain recombines TRBV3-1 with TRBJ2-3; tentatively, D is TRBD2 (6 bases). Germline loops: CDR1 LGHDT, CDR2 YNNKEL (reference sequence). The CDR3 is 13 amino acids. The V and J ends lost 2 bases and 6 bases respectively, with 9 bases between them. CDR3 sequence: CASSQNRGDTQYF. Here the CDR3 DNA reads TGTGCCAGCAGCCAAAATCGGGGGGATACGCAGTATTTT.

The table lists this clonotype with many counts. The chain combines TRBV7-2 with TRBJ2-5; D perhaps matches TRBD2 (6 bases). The CDR3 has 15 amino acids. V was pared by 1 base and J by 6 bases, with 15 bases between. Germline V lookup: CDR1 SGHTA, CDR2 FQGNSA. The CDR3 reads CASSLEAGTVQTQYF. CDR3 DNA sequence: TGTGCCAGCAGCTTAGAGGCGGGGACCGTCCAGACCCAGTACTTC.

This clonotype has just a few counts. The CDR3 spells CASSQLLNTEAFF. Here the CDR3 DNA reads TGTGCCAGCAGCCAGCTATTGAACACTGAAGCTTTCTTT. V gene TRBV14 combines with J gene TRBJ1-1; D ambiguous. The CDR3 is 13 amino acids. Germline V gives CDR1 SGHDN, CDR2 FVKESK. V was clipped by 3 bases and J by 0 bases, with 5 bases between them.

The chain uses TRBV7-9 and TRBJ2-5; D gene uncertain. Between the trimmed V and J ends, which lost 6 bases and 5 bases, there was a span of 7 bases. The CDR3 has 11 amino acids. The germline gives CDR1 SEHNR, CDR2 FQNEAQ (reference sequence). CDR3 loop: CASSEVETQYF. CDR3 in DNA: TGTGCCAGCAGTGAAGTCGAGACCCAGTACTTC.

This clonotype has a handful of counts. The chain recombines TRBV10-3 with TRBJ1-4; a possible D gene is TRBD1 (6 bases). Germline V gives CDR1 ENHRY, CDR2 SYGVKD. The CDR3 contains 13 residues. V shed 2 bases and J shed 8 bases, with 9 bases lying between them. The CDR3 DNA follows: TGTGCCATCAGTGAGACAGGGTCGGAAAAACTGTTTTTT. This translates into CAISETGSEKLFF.

This clonotype was recorded many times. The chain joins TRBV12-3 or TRBV12-4 to TRBJ2-2; unclear D gene. The V end lost 0 bases, the J end lost 2 bases, and 7 bases lay between the germline ends. This CDR3 comprises 15 residues. The CDR3 spells CASSLASFNTGELFF. CDR3 nucleotides: TGTGCCAGCAGTTTAGCGTCTTTCAACACCGGGGAGCTGTTTTTT.

By sample fraction, this clonotype is medium-sized. The chain is built from TRBV2 and TRBJ1-5, with D perhaps matching TRBD1 (5 bases). The CDR3 contains 14 residues. The V gene's germline CDR1 is SNHLY and CDR2 FYNNEI. V shed 3 bases and J shed 2 bases, with 8 bases lying between them. In DNA, the CDR3 is TGTGCCAGCAGTGAGGGGGACGGCAATCAGCCCCAGCATTTT. It is translated as CASSEGDGNQPQHF.

The chain joins TRBV24-1 to TRBJ2-4; D ambiguous. Germline V gene lookup returns CDR1 KGHDR and CDR2 SFDVKD. The germline V and J ends were trimmed by 5 bases and 13 bases, with 14 bases remaining between them. The CDR3 is 12 amino acids. The CDR3 DNA reads TGTGCCACCAGTGTCCTGTCCGGTCTGCAGTACTTC. Encoded protein: CATSVLSGLQYF.

This clonotype was counted at least ten times. This chain connects TRBV12-3 or TRBV12-4 to TRBJ2-7, with 8 nucleotides matching TRBD2. J was trimmed by 6 bases and V by 3 bases; bases with no gene match: 4. CDR3 size: 13 residues. The DNA of the CDR3 is TGTGCCAGCAGTTTCAAGCGGGGGTCCGAGCAGTACTTC. Its translation is CASSFKRGSEQYF.

This clonotype was found many times. This chain connects TRBV30 to TRBJ2-4; 8 nucleotides match TRBD1. From germline, CDR1 is GTSNPN and CDR2 SVGIG (reference sequence). The J segment lost 6 bases and the V segment lost 1 base, leaving 2 bases of the junction unmatched. This CDR3 spans 13 amino acids. In DNA form, the CDR3 reads TGTGCCTGGAGTGGGGGGACAGGAAACATTCAGTACTTC. Translated, it gives CAWSGGTGNIQYF.

At least ten counts were recorded for this clonotype. The chain couples TRBV19 to TRBJ2-2; D not resolved. The germline V and J ends were trimmed by 3 bases and 8 bases, with 16 bases remaining between them. The CDR3 totals 15 residues. Germline V gene data show CDR1 as LNHDA and CDR2 as SQIVND (reference sequence). The CDR3 DNA is TGTGCCAGTAGTATGCCCCTCGCCATTAGGGGGGAGCTGTTTTTT. It yields the protein CASSMPLAIRGELFF.

This clonotype was observed at least ten times. The rearrangement joins TRBV6-5 to TRBJ1-5, with D maybe TRBD1 (6 bases). CDR3 size: 13 residues. V lost 6 bases and J lost 6, with 12 bases in between. CDR1 is MNHEY and CDR2 is SVGAGI in the germline V gene. The CDR3: CASSIQGSQPQHF. DNA for the CDR3: TGTGCCAGCAGCATTCAGGGGAGTCAGCCCCAGCATTTT.

Many counts were recorded for this clonotype. The chain links TRBV30 to TRBJ2-4, with 11 nucleotides matching TRBD1. The CDR3 has 14 amino acids. With 2 bases clipped from V and 7 bases from J, the junction kept 4 bases outside the gene matches. CDR1 and CDR2 from the germline V gene are GTSNPN and SVGIG (reference sequence). As DNA, the CDR3 is TGTGCCTGGAGTCGAGGACAGGGGGCGAACATTCAGTACTTC. Protein sequence: CAWSRGQGANIQYF.

This clonotype came up many times. This chain links TRBV2 with TRBJ2-2, with TRBD1 identical over 8 bases. The germline gives CDR1 SNHLY, CDR2 FYNNEI. V trimming: 4 bases; J trimming: 6 bases; junction bases outside the gene matches: 10. The CDR3 is made up of 16 amino acids. CDR3 sequence: CASSGNFRGLAGELFF. CDR3 nucleotide sequence: TGTGCCAGCAGTGGAAACTTCAGGGGGCTGGCCGGGGAGCTGTTTTTT.

This clonotype has a count of ten or more. The V gene is TRBV12-3 or TRBV12-4, the J gene TRBJ2-2, with D perhaps matching TRBD2 (6 bases). The CDR3 length is 16 residues. V was cut by 7 bases and J by 4 bases, with 19 bases left in between. CDR3 sequence (DNA): TGTGCCAGCACTTCAGGCGGGACGGGAGTCACCGGGGAGCTGTTTTTT. This sequence encodes CASTSGGTGVTGELFF.

This clonotype was counted at least ten times. In nucleotides, the CDR3 is TGTGCCAGTAGTATAGTAGCAGGTACACAGCCCCAGCATTTT. It codes for CASSIVAGTQPQHF. The chain carries TRBV19 and TRBJ1-5; D gene uncertain. In germline, CDR1 is LNHDA, CDR2 SQIVND (reference sequence). The CDR3 consists of 14 residues. V lost 1 base to trimming and J lost 7 bases, with 11 bases between them.

This clonotype showed up many times. J is TRBJ1-5 and V is TRBV6-6, with D unresolved. This CDR3 has 12 amino acids. V was pared by 7 bases and J by 5 bases, with 9 bases between. CDR1 MNHNY and CDR2 SVGAGI come from the germline V gene (reference sequence). This chain's CDR3 is CASKGWDQPQHF. CDR3 in DNA: TGTGCCAGCAAAGGTTGGGATCAGCCCCAGCATTTT.

This clonotype was seen at least ten times. The chain joins TRBV25-1 to TRBJ2-1; TRBD2 is a possible D gene (6 bases). The CDR3 sequence is 16 residues long. CDR1 is MGHDK, CDR2 SYGVNS, per germline. Trimming stripped 1 base from V and 2 bases from J, with 12 bases between. CDR3 sequence reads: CASSELGGRTYNEQFF. The DNA of the CDR3 is TGTGCCAGCAGTGAATTAGGAGGGAGGACCTACAATGAGCAGTTCTTC.

In its sample, this clonotype is medium-sized. The gene calls are TRBV7-3 and TRBJ2-3, with TRBD2 matching over 11 bases. V was clipped by 5 bases and J by 0 bases; unmatched bases: 4. Germline CDR1 is SGHTA and CDR2 is FQGTGA. The CDR3 has 16 amino acids. The CDR3 reads CASSRLAGGSTDTQYF. The CDR3 nucleotides read TGTGCCAGCAGCCGATTAGCGGGAGGGAGCACAGATACGCAGTATTTT.

This clonotype was seen many times. The chain links TRBV14 to TRBJ2-5; no definite D call. This CDR3 contains 14 residues. V gave up 2 bases and J gave up 4 bases, with 11 bases separating them. Germline V gene lookup returns CDR1 SGHDN and CDR2 FVKESK. The CDR3 DNA follows: TGTGCCAGCAGCCAATTCGTCGAAGGAGAGACCCAGTACTTC. Protein sequence: CASSQFVEGETQYF.

This clonotype was picked up a small number of times. The chain couples TRBV14 to TRBJ2-3; 11 bases align to TRBD2. The CDR3 length is 15 residues. Trimming took 6 bases from V and 4 from J; bases not matched to a gene: 6. From germline, CDR1 is SGHDN and CDR2 FVKESK. CDR3 DNA sequence: TGTGCCAGCAGGACTTCACTAGCGGGAGCAGATACGCAGTATTTT. It translates to CASRTSLAGADTQYF.

This clonotype was picked up many times. The V gene is TRBV19, the J gene TRBJ2-7; 9 nucleotides line up with TRBD1. The germline V gene encodes CDR1 LNHDA and CDR2 SQIVND (reference sequence). The junction had 8 bases not matched to a gene; V was cut back by 5 bases and J by 0 bases. This CDR3 is 16 amino acids long. CDR3 nucleotide sequence: TGTGCCAGTAGTCAAACAGGGGGCCCGAGCTCCTACGAGCAGTACTTC. Amino acid sequence: CASSQTGGPSSYEQYF.

This clonotype came up many times. The DNA of the CDR3 is TGTGCCAGCAGCTTAGCTACTCTAGCGGGAGGGCACAATGAGCAGTTCTTC. Amino acids: CASSLATLAGGHNEQFF. This chain connects TRBV7-2 to TRBJ2-1; 12 bases are shared with TRBD2. CDR1 is SGHTA, CDR2 FQGNSA, per germline. The CDR3 sequence is 17 residues long. Trimming took 0 bases from V and 5 from J; bases not matched to a gene: 5.